This is a list of T cell receptor beta chains from one sample in a study of beta chain features in type 1 diabetes. Assay used: immunoSEQ multiplex PCR; TCRdb lists only in-frame clones, some missing. This sample has 200,000 to 300,000 clones; approximately 11% occur once, and the top ten carry approximately 0.015%. The sequencing input was naive CD4+ T cells from blood. These TCRs come from a man aged 25-40 years with type 1 diabetes. The CDR3 runs from the conserved cysteine through the conserved F or W. A D gene is named only where the DNA matches it firmly. Some rows mark clone size as missing; the rest say once, few, many or name a class of expanded clone.

TRBJ1-2,few,NA,TRBV7-3,CASSSSGGYGYTF,TGTGCCAGCAGCAGTTCCGGGGGCTATGGCTACACCTTC
TRBJ1-1,few,TRBD1,TRBV10-1,CASSEAGQGGTEAFF,TGCGCCAGCAGTGAGGCCGGACAGGGCGGCACTGAAGCTTTCTTT
TRBJ2-6,NA,NA,TRBV21-1,CASSKETGPSGANVLTF,TGTGCCAGCAGCAAGGAGACAGGGCCCTCTGGGGCCAACGTCCTGACTTTC
TRBJ2-1,few,TRBD1,TRBV7-2,CASSLAGTGANEQFF,TGTGCCAGCAGCTTAGCCGGGACAGGGGCTAATGAGCAGTTCTTC
TRBJ1-4,NA,NA,TRBV2,CASRQGSEKLFF,TGTGCCAGCAGACAGGGCAGCGAAAAACTGTTTTTT
TRBJ1-2,few,NA,TRBV11-1,CASSAPPQNYGYTF,TGTGCCAGCAGCGCACCGCCCCAGAACTATGGCTACACCTTC
TRBJ2-2,NA,TRBD2,TRBV5-1,CASNPGLAVTGELFF,TGCGCCAGTAACCCGGGACTAGCCGTCACCGGGGAGCTGTTTTTT
TRBJ2-5,NA,NA,TRBV18,CASSPAGPETQYF,TGTGCCAGCTCACCAGCGGGCCCGGAGACCCAGTACTTC
TRBJ2-5,once,TRBD1,TRBV27,CASRTTGGIKTQYF,TGTGCCAGCAGAACGACAGGGGGCATAAAGACCCAGTACTTC
TRBJ1-1,NA,TRBD1,TRBV5-4,CASSSQGGTEAFF,TGTGCCAGCAGCTCACAGGGGGGGACTGAAGCTTTCTTT
TRBJ1-2,few,NA,TRBV4-3,CASSQSHGTYGYTF,TGCGCCAGCAGCCAAAGTCACGGTACCTATGGCTACACCTTC
TRBJ2-1,few,NA,TRBV5-4,CASSFPGGIYNEQFF,TGTGCCAGCAGCTTTCCGGGGGGCATCTACAATGAGCAGTTCTTC
TRBJ2-1,NA,NA,TRBV20-1,CSAGGQFF,TGCAGTGCAGGGGGGCAGTTCTTC
TRBJ2-5,NA,NA,TRBV29-1,CSVEGRGETQYF,TGCAGCGTTGAAGGCCGGGGGGAGACCCAGTACTTC
TRBJ2-5,few,TRBD2,TRBV30,CAWSVPAGVKTQYF,TGTGCCTGGAGTGTACCCGCGGGGGTGAAGACCCAGTACTTC
TRBJ2-1,NA,TRBD2,TRBV9,CASSVVSSGGDNEQFF,TGTGCCAGCAGCGTAGTGTCTAGCGGGGGGGACAATGAGCAGTTCTTC
TRBJ1-1,few,NA,TRBV5-4,CASSSQTGLNTEAFF,TGTGCCAGCAGCTCGCAAACAGGGCTGAACACTGAAGCTTTCTTT
TRBJ2-1,NA,TRBD2,TRBV7-6,CASSPGLAGTHYNEQFF,TGTGCCAGCTCTCCGGGACTAGCGGGGACCCACTACAATGAGCAGTTCTTC
TRBJ2-1,few,TRBD1,TRBV19,CASMDRVGSNEQFF,TGTGCCAGTATGGACAGGGTTGGGTCAAATGAGCAGTTCTTC
TRBJ2-1,few,NA,TRBV18,CASSTTYNEQFF,TGTGCCAGCTCAACGACTTACAATGAGCAGTTCTTC